This TCR beta chain stems from a study of blood T cell repertoires in COVID-19 (dated by TCRdb to the early 2020s). For the study in its entirety: The collaborator samples originated in the United States, Italy and Spain and spanned the acute and convalescent phases of COVID-19. The material from the prospective study consisted of cDNA or gDNA derived from T cells, B-cell-depleted T cells, or PBMCs. The dataset comprised deeply sampled blood TCRbeta repertoires from subjects exposed to, actively infected with, or recovered from COVID-19. A freely available public database, intended as a resource for researchers studying the immune response to SARS-CoV-2, is where the repertoires were released. The samples were drawn from the first 160 participants of the ongoing ImmuneRACE study and from 1,254 subjects provided by 6 global collaborators. Sample metadata almost always included a de-identified subject ID, COVID-19 status, age in years and sex. Where available, HLA class I and class II types were obtained from metadata supplied by the sample provider rather than from assay-based typing.

TCRbeta CDR3 regions were amplified from genomic DNA using the immunoSEQ Assay, a bias-controlled multiplex PCR. From the authors' description of their analysis: Within the assay, amplification of reference gene primers was used to estimate how many nucleated cells each sample contained. To quantify the absolute abundance of each unique TCRbeta CDR3 rearrangement, sequence reads were collapsed and filtered. For each sample, productive Simpson clonality was calculated as the square root of Simpson's diversity index over productive rearrangements. TCRdb stores this immuneACCESS table with in-frame sequences only. Part of the clones is absent; in the studies checked, under half of the shortfall reflects unresolved V genes, and no reason is known for the rest. V, J and clone size were drawn from that table, and D and trimming were deduced from the DNA. This sample gives around 50,000 clones in total; more than 70% of them show up just once. Of the sample, roughly 5.1% falls within the top ten clones.

CDR1 and CDR2, looked up from the germline V gene (reference sequence), are LNHDA and SQIVND. Germline trimming amounts to 3 bases on V and 5 bases on J, with 9 as the count of junction bases outside the gene matches. The CDR3 spans 15 residues, from the cysteine through the phenylalanine. Here the CDR3 DNA is all that survives: 45 bases in frame from base 1. As to this clone: This receptor's antigen is unknown. Base qualities are not recorded, but no much larger clone differs from it by a single base.

Summary of the overall study and its limitations: The amount of clinical and demographic metadata varied by source and participant and was provided uncurated.

The collaborating institutions used their own protocols to collect whole blood in K2EDTA tubes. For TCRbeta analysis, collaborators shipped samples in one of three forms: frozen whole blood, isolated PBMCs, or DNA extracted from either of those sample types. The sequenced sample consisted of peripheral blood. The chain joins TRBV19 to TRBJ2-7, and TRBD1 aligns with 8 junction nucleotides. The TCR originated in a man aged 35 to 55 with active COVID-19. CDR3 region: CASSMTGTGANEQYF. The DNA is as follows: TGTGCCAGTAGTATGACCGGGACAGGTGCCAACGAGCAGTACTTC.